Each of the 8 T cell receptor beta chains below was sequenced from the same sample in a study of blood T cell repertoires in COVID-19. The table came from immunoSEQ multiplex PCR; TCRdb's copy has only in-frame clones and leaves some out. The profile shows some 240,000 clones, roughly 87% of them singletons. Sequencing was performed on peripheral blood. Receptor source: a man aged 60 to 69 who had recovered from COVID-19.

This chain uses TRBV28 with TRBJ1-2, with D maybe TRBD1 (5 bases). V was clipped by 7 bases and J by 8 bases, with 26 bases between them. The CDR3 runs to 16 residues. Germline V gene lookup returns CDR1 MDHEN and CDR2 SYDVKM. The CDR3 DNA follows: TGTGCCAGCAAGGGTACTGGGGGGACCGGGGCAGTGGGCTACACCTTC. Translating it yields CASKGTGGTGAVGYTF.

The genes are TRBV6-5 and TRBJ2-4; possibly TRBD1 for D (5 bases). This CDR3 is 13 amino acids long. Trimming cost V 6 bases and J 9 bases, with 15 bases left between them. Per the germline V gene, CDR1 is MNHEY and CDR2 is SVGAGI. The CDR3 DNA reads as TGTGCCAGCAGGGGGCCCTCCGTGGGCATTCAGTACTTC. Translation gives CASRGPSVGIQYF.

CDR3 region: CASSGIRQGANSPLHF. The DNA of the CDR3 is TGTGCCAGCAGCGGAATTAGACAGGGGGCTAATTCACCCCTCCACTTT. The V call is TRBV9, the J call TRBJ1-6, with TRBD1 matching 10 bases. V shed 3 bases and J 6 bases; nucleotides not matched to a gene: 6. Germline V lookup: CDR1 SGDLS, CDR2 YYNGEE. The CDR3 runs 16 residues.

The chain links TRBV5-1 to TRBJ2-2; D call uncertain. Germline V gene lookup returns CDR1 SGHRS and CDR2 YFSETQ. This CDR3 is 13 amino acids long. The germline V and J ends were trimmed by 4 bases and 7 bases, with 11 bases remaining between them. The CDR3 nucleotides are TGCGCCAGCAGCGCCGAGGTGGGCGGGGAGCTGTTTTTT. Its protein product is CASSAEVGGELFF.

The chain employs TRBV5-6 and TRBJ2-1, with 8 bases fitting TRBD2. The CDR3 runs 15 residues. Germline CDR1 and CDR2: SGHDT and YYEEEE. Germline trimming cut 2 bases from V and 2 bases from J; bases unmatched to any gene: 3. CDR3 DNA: TGTGCCAGCAGCTTAACGGGGGGGCCCTACAATGAGCAGTTCTTC. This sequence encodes CASSLTGGPYNEQFF.

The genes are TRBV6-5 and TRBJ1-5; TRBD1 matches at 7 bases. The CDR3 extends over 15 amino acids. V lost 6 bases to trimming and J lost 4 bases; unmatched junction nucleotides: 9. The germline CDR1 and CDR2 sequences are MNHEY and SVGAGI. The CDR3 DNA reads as TGTGCCAGCAGCAAAGGACAGGCGCCGAATCAGCCCCAGCATTTT. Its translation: CASSKGQAPNQPQHF.

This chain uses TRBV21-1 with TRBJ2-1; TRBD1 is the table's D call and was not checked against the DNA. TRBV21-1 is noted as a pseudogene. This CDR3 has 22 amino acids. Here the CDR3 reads CASSKAIICLQNGHTVNDEQFF. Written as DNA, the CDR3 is TGTGCCAGCAGCAAAGCCATCATTTGTTTACAAAACGGACACACGGTGAACGATGAGCAGTTCTTC.

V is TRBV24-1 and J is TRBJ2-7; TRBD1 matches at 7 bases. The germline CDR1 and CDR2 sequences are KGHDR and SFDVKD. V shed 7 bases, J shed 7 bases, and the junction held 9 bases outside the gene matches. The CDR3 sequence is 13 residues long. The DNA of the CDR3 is TGTGCCACCAGCGGCGAGGGGGCGCGGGAGCAGTACTTC. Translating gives CATSGEGAREQYF.